A selection of T cell receptor beta chains follows, all from one sample in a study of shared clonotypes between healthy human individuals. Assay: immunoSEQ multiplex PCR; the TCRdb copy retains only in-frame clones and omits some. This sample has about 1.1 million clones; approximately 80% occur once, and the top ten carry 0.6% to 0.7%. The specimen sequenced was memory CD4+ T cells from PBMCs. These receptor sequences come from a man aged 18 to 35 in good health. Some clones in this sample may be carry-over from other donors' samples. Both conserved end residues are part of each CDR3. D genes are given only for firm matches. Part of the rows lack a size; the others show once, few, many or a class for expanded clones.

>TRBV2|TRBJ2-3|NA|NA
TGTGCCAGCAGTGGGGAGCGGGATACGCAGTATTTT
CASSGERDTQYF
>TRBV5-4|TRBJ1-1|once|TRBD1
TGTGCCAGCAGCTTTGGTGACAGGGGGGACACTGAAGCTTTCTTT
CASSFGDRGDTEAFF
>TRBV7-2|TRBJ2-7|NA|NA
TGTGCCAGCAGCTTAGCTTGGGCTCCTGACTTAGGCGAGCAGTACTTC
CASSLAWAPDLGEQYF
>TRBV6-5|TRBJ2-2|NA|TRBD2
TGTGCCAGCAGTCGACTAGCGGGAGCTCCCGGGGAGCTGTTTTTT
CASSRLAGAPGELFF
>TRBV6-5|TRBJ1-1|once|NA
TGTGCCAGCAGCGGGCCTCTGGAAGCTTTCTTT
CASSGPLEAFF
>TRBV6-1|TRBJ2-3|once|TRBD2
TGTGCCAGCAGCCCGAATCTAGCGGGGGCAGATACGCAGTATTTT
CASSPNLAGADTQYF
>TRBV23-1|TRBJ2-4|few|TRBD2
TGCGCCAGCAGTCTTGCTAGCGGGACCAAAAACATTGAGTACTTC
CASSLASGTKNIEYF
>TRBV7-2|TRBJ1-2|few|TRBD1
TGTGCCAGCAGCTCGGGAACAGGGGGCGCGAGGGGCTACACCTTC
CASSSGTGGARGYTF
>TRBV9|TRBJ2-3|few|NA
TGTGCCAGCAGCGTAGGAGATACGCAGTATTTT
CASSVGDTQYF
>TRBV2|TRBJ2-3|few|NA
TGTGCCAGCAGTGTATCGGGATCCACAGATACGCAGTATTTT
CASSVSGSTDTQYF
>TRBV11-2|TRBJ2-1|NA|NA
TGTGCCAGCAGCTTCGGGGGTACACTTGGGTACAATGAGCAGTTCTTC
CASSFGGTLGYNEQFF
>TRBV11-2|TRBJ2-5|NA|NA
TGTGCCAGCAGCAAGAGCTTACAAGAGACCCAGTACTTC
CASSKSLQETQYF
>TRBV9|TRBJ2-4|NA|TRBD2
TGTGCCAGCAGCGTAGGGCTAGCGGGCGACTTTATTCAGTACTTC
CASSVGLAGDFIQYF
>TRBV28|TRBJ1-5|NA|NA
TGTGCCAGCAGTTTATATTCGGGGTCTCAGCCCCAGCATTTT
CASSLYSGSQPQHF
>TRBV10-3|TRBJ2-7|NA|NA
TGTGCCATATCAGACAGATCCTACGAGCAGTACTTC
CAISDRSYEQYF
>TRBV7-3|TRBJ1-4|NA|NA
TGTGCCAGCAGCTTCACCAGGGACGGAAAGCTGTTTTTT
CASSFTRDGKLFF
>TRBV4-1|TRBJ2-7|few|NA
TGCGCCAGCAGCCCGAGGGAGCGAGTATCCTACGAGCAGTACTTC
CASSPRERVSYEQYF
>TRBV6-6|TRBJ2-1|NA|NA
TGTGCCAGCAGTTCCTCCAACACCAATGAGCAGTTCTTC
CASSSSNTNEQFF
>TRBV28|TRBJ1-5|once|NA
TGTGCCAGCAGTCCTTTCCTACAGCCCCAGCATTTT
CASSPFLQPQHF
>TRBV29-1|TRBJ2-7|NA|NA
TGCAGCGTCCGTTCCGGCCCCTGGGGAGAGCAGTACTTC
CSVRSGPWGEQYF
>TRBV6-5|TRBJ1-5|NA|NA
TGTGCCAGCGGCCCTTCGGGTTTGAGCAATCAGCCCCAGCATTTT
CASGPSGLSNQPQHF
>TRBV5-4|TRBJ2-1|many|TRBD2
TGTGCCAGCAGCTCGGGACTAGCTGCTCGGAGTGAGCAGTTCTTC
CASSSGLAARSEQFF
>TRBV28|TRBJ2-4|once|TRBD2
TGTGCCAGCAGATCTAGCGGCTCTCCCAAAAACATTCAGTACTTC
CASRSSGSPKNIQYF
>TRBV4-3|TRBJ1-5|NA|TRBD1
TGCGCCAGCAGCCCGGAGGACAGGGTGGGACAGCCCCAGCATTTT
CASSPEDRVGQPQHF
>TRBV29-1|TRBJ2-5|NA|TRBD2
TGCAGCGTTGCAGGCGTGGCTAGCGGGAAGGAGACCCAGTACTTC
CSVAGVASGKETQYF
>TRBV5-8|TRBJ2-1|once|NA
TGTGCCAGCAGCTTGGGGGGCACTACCTACAATGAGCAGTTCTTC
CASSLGGTTYNEQFF
>TRBV6-5|TRBJ2-7|NA|TRBD1
TGTGCCAGCAGTTACGACAGGGTAGGTTACGAGCAGTACTTC
CASSYDRVGYEQYF
>TRBV5-1|TRBJ2-7|NA|NA
TGCGCCAGCAGTCCCCAACCGGCTGTCCCCTACGAGCAGTACTTC
CASSPQPAVPYEQYF
>TRBV6-1|TRBJ2-4|NA|NA
TGTGCCAGCAGTGAACAGGGCCAACTCTTAGCCAAAAACATTCAGTACTTC
CASSEQGQLLAKNIQYF
>TRBV2|TRBJ2-2|NA|TRBD2
TGTGCCAGCGGCTCCTTAGCGGGCGGGACCGGGGAGCTGTTTTTT
CASGSLAGGTGELFF
>TRBV28|TRBJ2-2|NA|TRBD1
TGTGCCAGCAGTACCTCCGGGACAGGGAGCGGGGAGCTGTTTTTT
CASSTSGTGSGELFF
>TRBV7-9|TRBJ1-2|NA|TRBD1
TGTGCCAGCAGCTTAAAACAGGGGGCCTATGGCTACACCTTC
CASSLKQGAYGYTF
>TRBV7-6|TRBJ1-2|NA|TRBD1
TGTGCCAGCAGCTTAGGGGTCGAACAGGGGAATGGCTACACCTTC
CASSLGVEQGNGYTF
>TRBV5-4|TRBJ1-1|NA|NA
TGTGCCAGCAGCGCCGGACAGAGTATGAACACTGAAGCTTTCTTT
CASSAGQSMNTEAFF
>TRBV7-8|TRBJ2-7|NA|TRBD2
TGTGCCAGCAGCTTAGTTCCAGCGGGAAGCGAGCAGTACTTC
CASSLVPAGSEQYF
>TRBV1|TRBJ2-2|few|NA
TGCACCAGCAGCCAAAGGGGACTAGCCACCGGGGAGCTGTTTTTT
CTSSQRGLATGELFF
>TRBV28|TRBJ2-6|once|NA
TGTGCCAGCAGTTCCCCTAAAATTTCTGGGGCCAACGTCCTGACTTTC
CASSSPKISGANVLTF
>TRBV4-2|TRBJ2-6|NA|NA
TGTGCCAGCAGCCAAGATTCGAACTCTGGGGCCAACGTCCTGACTTTC
CASSQDSNSGANVLTF
>TRBV2|TRBJ1-3|NA|NA
TGTGCCAGCAGTGCGACACTTCTCTCTGGAAACACCATATATTTT
CASSATLLSGNTIYF
>TRBV5-4|TRBJ2-7|NA|NA
TGTGCCAGCAGCTTCCCGTCGGGAGCGACCTACGAGCAGTACTTC
CASSFPSGATYEQYF
>TRBV11-3|TRBJ2-5|NA|NA
TGTGCCAGCAGCTTAGAAATGGGGCAGCCCCAGTACTTC
CASSLEMGQPQYF
>TRBV28|TRBJ1-1|NA|NA
TGTGCCAGCACCCGTAGAAACACTGAAGCTTTCTTT
CASTRRNTEAFF
>TRBV5-1|TRBJ2-7|NA|TRBD1
TGCGCCAGCAGCCCAGACAGGGGTTCCTACGAGCAGTACTTC
CASSPDRGSYEQYF
>TRBV6-5|TRBJ2-7|NA|NA
TGTGCCAGCAGTCGGATAGGTGACGAGCAGTACTTC
CASSRIGDEQYF
>TRBV5-5|TRBJ2-7|NA|NA
TGTGCCAGCAGCCGTGCCCCGACAGAAAACTACGAGCAGTACTTC
CASSRAPTENYEQYF
>TRBV29-1|TRBJ2-4|NA|NA
TGCAGCGTGGTCGCGATTGAAAACATTCAGTACTTC
CSVVAIENIQYF
>TRBV7-9|TRBJ2-7|NA|TRBD2
TGTGCCAGCAGGACTAGCGGGAGTAGCGACGAGCAGTACTTC
CASRTSGSSDEQYF
>TRBV5-1|TRBJ1-2|NA|NA
TGCGCCAGCAGCTTGGGGACATCCATCCCCCTTAACTATGGCTACACCTTC
CASSLGTSIPLNYGYTF
>TRBV5-1|TRBJ1-5|NA|NA
TGCGCCAGCAGCTTGTCTCCAGGTCAGCCCCAGCATTTT
CASSLSPGQPQHF
>TRBV28|TRBJ2-5|NA|NA
TGTGCCAGCAGTCTAGGGGGGGCCGGAGAGACCCAGTACTTC
CASSLGGAGETQYF
>TRBV27|TRBJ1-4|once|NA
TGTGCCAGCAGTTTAGGGTGGGGACGGGAAAATGAAAAACTGTTTTTT
CASSLGWGRENEKLFF
>TRBV2|TRBJ2-7|NA|NA
TGTGCCAGCAAAAGAGGGGATACCTACGAGCAGTACTTC
CASKRGDTYEQYF